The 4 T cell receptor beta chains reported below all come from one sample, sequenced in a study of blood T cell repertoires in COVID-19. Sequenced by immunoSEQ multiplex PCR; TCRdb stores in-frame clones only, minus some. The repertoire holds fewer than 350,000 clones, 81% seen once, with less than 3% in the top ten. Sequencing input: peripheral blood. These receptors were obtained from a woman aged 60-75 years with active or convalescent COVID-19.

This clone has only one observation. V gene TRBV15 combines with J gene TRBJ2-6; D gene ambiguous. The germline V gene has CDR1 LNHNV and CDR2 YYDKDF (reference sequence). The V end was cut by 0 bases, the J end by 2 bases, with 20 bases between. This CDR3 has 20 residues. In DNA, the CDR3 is TGTGCCACCAGCAGAGAACCGGTAAGAGAGAATTATCCTGGGGCCAACGTCCTGACTTTC. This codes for CATSREPVRENYPGANVLTF.

The CDR3: CASSEQGQYYEQYF. The DNA of the CDR3 is TGTGCCAGCAGTGAGCAGGGACAGTACTACGAGCAGTACTTC. J is TRBJ2-7 and V is TRBV2; 7 positions agree with TRBD1. Germline-derived CDR1 and CDR2 are SNHLY and FYNNEI. The CDR3 runs 14 residues. With 3 bases clipped from V and 3 bases from J, the junction kept 5 bases outside the gene matches. The full variable domain, rest sourced from reference TRBV2 and TRBJ2-7, is EPEVTQTPSHQVTQMGQEVILRCVPISNHLYFYWYRQILGQKVEFLVSFYNNEISEKSEIFDDQFSVERPDGSNFTLKIRSTKLEDSAMYFCASSEQGQYYEQYFGPGTRLTVT.

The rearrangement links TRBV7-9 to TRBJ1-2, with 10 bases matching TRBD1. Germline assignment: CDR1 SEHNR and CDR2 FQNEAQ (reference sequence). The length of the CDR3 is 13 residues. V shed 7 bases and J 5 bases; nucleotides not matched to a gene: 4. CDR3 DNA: TGTGCCAGCAAGCGGGACAGGGGATATGGCTACACCTTC. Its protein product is CASKRDRGYGYTF.

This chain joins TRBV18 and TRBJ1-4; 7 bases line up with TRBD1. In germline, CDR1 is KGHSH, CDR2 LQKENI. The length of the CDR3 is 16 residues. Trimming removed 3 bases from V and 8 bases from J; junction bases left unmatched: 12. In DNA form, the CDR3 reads TGTGCCAGCTCACCTTTGACACAGGGGTACGGGGAAAAACTGTTTTTT. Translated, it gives CASSPLTQGYGEKLFF.